A selection of T cell receptor beta chains follows, all from one sample in a study of prognosis after radiotherapy for stage I lung cancer. From the multiplex PCR reads, TCRdb called clonotypes with MiXCR, one entry per CDR3 protein. The data contain around 18,000 distinct CDR3 sequences, over 25% of them singletons. The source was PBMCs, collected before or after stereotactic body radiation therapy (not recorded which). The receptor source for this set is a donor aged 50 or older with non-small cell lung cancer. CDR3s include the opening cysteine and the closing phenylalanine or tryptophan. D genes are given only for firm matches. Some rows mark clone size as missing; the rest say once, few, many or name a class of expanded clone.

CDR3: CANSWGGDSTEAFF
DNA: TGTGCCAACTCCTGGGGAGGGGATAGTACTGAAGCTTTCTTT
V: TRBV24-1
size: -
D: -
J: TRBJ1-1

CDR3: CASTETGRRGGYEQYF
DNA: TGTGCCAGCACGGAGACTGGGAGGAGGGGGGGTTACGAGCAGTACTTC
V: TRBV6-1
size: many
D: -
J: TRBJ2-7

CDR3: CAISDISILYEQYF
DNA: TGTGCCATCAGTGACATAAGTATTCTCTACGAGCAGTACTTC
V: TRBV10-3
size: many
D: -
J: TRBJ2-7

CDR3: CASSVKGNTIYF
DNA: TGTGCCAGCAGTGTCAAAGGAAACACCATATATTTT
V: TRBV28
size: many
D: -
J: TRBJ1-3

CDR3: CASRGVWGYNEQFF
DNA: TGTGCCAGCAGGGGGGTTTGGGGGTACAATGAGCAGTTCTTC
V: TRBV28
size: many
D: -
J: TRBJ2-1

CDR3: CASSERTGIPGGPRNIQYF
DNA: TGTGCCAGCAGTGAAAGAACAGGTATTCCGGGAGGGCCTAGAAACATTCAGTACTTC
V: TRBV2
size: few
D: TRBD2
J: TRBJ2-4

CDR3: CASSLPGAKEQFF
DNA: TGTGCCAGCAGTCTCCCGGGTGCCAAGGAGCAGTTCTTC
V: TRBV27
size: many
D: -
J: TRBJ2-1

CDR3: CASSEPSTGWGHTGELFF
DNA: TGTGCCAGCAGTGAGCCTTCAACAGGGTGGGGGCACACCGGGGAGCTGTTTTTT
V: TRBV25-1
size: many
D: -
J: TRBJ2-2

CDR3: CASSWSPGRWYTGELFF
DNA: TGTGCCAGCAGTTGGAGCCCGGGCAGGTGGTACACCGGGGAGCTGTTTTTT
V: TRBV12-3/TRBV12-4
size: -
D: -
J: TRBJ2-2

CDR3: CASSYRTPGTGGSSYEQYF
DNA: TGTGCCAGCAGTTATCGAACGCCTGGGACAGGGGGAAGCTCCTACGAGCAGTACTTC
V: TRBV6-5
size: -
D: TRBD1
J: TRBJ2-7

CDR3: CASKREVDTGELFF
DNA: TGTGCCAGTAAGCGGGAGGTTGACACCGGGGAGCTGTTTTTT
V: TRBV19
size: many
D: TRBD2
J: TRBJ2-2

CDR3: CASKACYEQYF
DNA: TGTGCCAGCAAAGCATGTTACGAGCAGTACTTC
V: TRBV6-1
size: -
D: -
J: TRBJ2-7

CDR3: CASIPKRLAGDRNNEQYF
DNA: TGTGCCAGCATTCCGAAGAGACTAGCGGGAGACCGGAACAACGAGCAGTACTTC
V: TRBV28
size: -
D: TRBD2
J: TRBJ2-7

CDR3: CAGRLNEKLFF
DNA: TGTGCCGGACGGCTAAATGAAAAACTGTTTTTT
V: TRBV27
size: -
D: -
J: TRBJ1-4

CDR3: CASTMGGSSGELFF
DNA: TGTGCCAGCACCATGGGAGGATCGTCCGGGGAGCTGTTTTTT
V: TRBV6-1
size: -
D: -
J: TRBJ2-2

CDR3: CASSHVGQVGSGELFF
DNA: TGTGCCAGCAGCCATGTGGGACAGGTTGGCTCCGGGGAGCTGTTTTTT
V: TRBV4-2
size: many
D: TRBD1
J: TRBJ2-2

CDR3: CASSLGQGDTGELFF
DNA: TGTGCCAGCAGCTTAGGACAGGGGGACACCGGGGAGCTGTTTTTT
V: TRBV7-8
size: many
D: TRBD1
J: TRBJ2-2

CDR3: CASSQLAGSYEQYF
DNA: TGTGCCAGCAGCCAACTGGCGGGGTCCTACGAGCAGTACTTC
V: TRBV27
size: medium-sized
D: -
J: TRBJ2-7

CDR3: CASNLGPGLQSYGYTF
DNA: TGTGCCAGTAACCTGGGGCCCGGTCTACAGAGCTATGGCTACACCTTC
V: TRBV19
size: many
D: -
J: TRBJ1-2

CDR3: CASSRLAANTGELFF
DNA: TGTGCCAGCAGTCGACTAGCGGCAAACACCGGGGAGCTGTTTTTT
V: TRBV2
size: medium-sized
D: TRBD2
J: TRBJ2-2

CDR3: CASSPTGVREDKETQYF
DNA: TGCGCCAGCAGCCCGACCGGGGTGCGGGAGGACAAAGAGACCCAGTACTTC
V: TRBV5-1
size: -
D: TRBD2
J: TRBJ2-5

CDR3: CASSSPGQGTNSPLHF
DNA: TGTGCCAGCAGTTCGCCGGGACAGGGAACTAATTCACCCCTCCACTTT
V: TRBV28
size: many
D: TRBD1
J: TRBJ1-6

CDR3: CASSPPGGVTDTQYF
DNA: TGTGCCAGCAGTCCTCCAGGGGGCGTCACAGATACGCAGTATTTT
V: TRBV5-4
size: many
D: TRBD1
J: TRBJ2-3

CDR3: CAISESSRGTYEHYF
DNA: TGTGCCATCAGTGAGTCTTCACGAGGAACCTACGAGCATTACTTC
V: TRBV10-3
size: -
D: -
J: TRBJ2-7

CDR3: CASSPMGQSTDTQYF
DNA: TGTGCCAGCAGTCCCATGGGACAGAGCACAGATACGCAGTATTTT
V: TRBV6-1
size: many
D: TRBD1
J: TRBJ2-3

CDR3: CAIRRGGNQETQYF
DNA: TGTGCCATCAGGAGGGGGGGGAACCAAGAGACCCAGTACTTC
V: TRBV10-3
size: -
D: -
J: TRBJ2-5

CDR3: CASSYSRGNSPLHF
DNA: TGTGCCAGCAGTTACTCCAGGGGAAATTCACCCCTCCACTTT
V: TRBV6-4
size: many
D: -
J: TRBJ1-6

CDR3: CASSTVRVGTGELFF
DNA: TGTGCCAGCAGCACAGTCAGGGTTGGTACCGGGGAGCTGTTTTTT
V: TRBV7-8
size: -
D: -
J: TRBJ2-2

CDR3: CASTHRGQNSPLHF
DNA: TGTGCCAGTACCCACAGGGGACAGAATTCACCCCTCCACTTT
V: TRBV19
size: medium-sized
D: TRBD1
J: TRBJ1-6

CDR3: CASSLTSRAHNEQFF
DNA: TGCGCCAGCAGCTTGACATCGCGGGCCCACAATGAGCAGTTCTTC
V: TRBV5-1
size: many
D: -
J: TRBJ2-1

CDR3: CASLIGSEAFF
DNA: TGTGCCAGTTTGATTGGGTCCGAAGCTTTCTTT
V: TRBV19
size: many
D: -
J: TRBJ1-1

CDR3: CASSRQRTDTQYF
DNA: TGTGCCAGCAGTCGACAGCGCACAGATACGCAGTATTTT
V: TRBV6-1
size: many
D: -
J: TRBJ2-3

CDR3: CASSLETGGGYEQYF
DNA: TGTGCCAGCAGCTTAGAGACAGGGGGCGGATACGAGCAGTACTTC
V: TRBV7-8
size: many
D: TRBD1
J: TRBJ2-7

CDR3: CASGFDYQGVNEQYF
DNA: TGTGCCAGCGGCTTTGACTACCAAGGTGTCAACGAGCAGTACTTC
V: TRBV27
size: -
D: -
J: TRBJ2-7

CDR3: CASFRGTSVNEQFF
DNA: TGTGCCAGCTTTCGGGGGACTAGCGTCAATGAGCAGTTCTTC
V: TRBV7-8
size: -
D: TRBD2
J: TRBJ2-1

CDR3: CASSYSPGPGELFF
DNA: TGTGCCAGCAGTTACTCCCCGGGACCCGGGGAGCTGTTTTTT
V: TRBV6-5
size: many
D: -
J: TRBJ2-2

CDR3: CASSLLPGTSGSDEQFF
DNA: TGTGCCAGCAGCCTACTCCCCGGGACTAGCGGGAGTGATGAGCAGTTCTTC
V: TRBV7-6
size: many
D: TRBD2
J: TRBJ2-1

CDR3: CASSQDTGASTDTQYF
DNA: TGTGCCAGCAGCCAAGATACAGGGGCTAGCACAGATACGCAGTATTTT
V: TRBV4-2
size: many
D: TRBD1
J: TRBJ2-3

CDR3: CASTVVGDTFFGYAF
DNA: TGTGCCAGTACGGTCGTGGGAGATACTTTTTTTGGCTACGCCTTC
V: TRBV19
size: many
D: -
J: TRBJ1-2

CDR3: CASNRAGDSKQPQHF
DNA: TGTGCCAGCAACCGAGCGGGGGACAGCAAGCAGCCCCAGCATTTT
V: TRBV9
size: -
D: TRBD1
J: TRBJ1-5

CDR3: CATSVVEGYSNQPQHF
DNA: TGTGCCACCAGTGTTGTAGAGGGGTATAGCAATCAGCCCCAGCATTTT
V: TRBV24-1
size: many
D: -
J: TRBJ1-5

CDR3: CASSLERAQDTQYF
DNA: TGTGCCAGCAGCTTGGAGCGGGCCCAAGATACGCAGTATTTT
V: TRBV5-4
size: many
D: -
J: TRBJ2-3

CDR3: CASSFGTGGSNEQFF
DNA: TGTGCCAGCAGCTTTGGGACAGGGGGTAGCAATGAGCAGTTCTTC
V: TRBV7-8
size: -
D: TRBD1
J: TRBJ2-1

CDR3: CASSWRGQGADTQYF
DNA: TGTGCCAGCAGCTGGAGGGGCCAGGGGGCAGATACGCAGTATTTT
V: TRBV7-9
size: many
D: -
J: TRBJ2-3

CDR3: CAWSVGQGNSPLHF
DNA: TGTGCCTGGAGTGTCGGACAGGGTAATTCACCCCTCCACTTT
V: TRBV30
size: many
D: TRBD1
J: TRBJ1-6

CDR3: CSASTDTQYF
DNA: TGCAGTGCTAGCACAGATACGCAGTATTTT
V: TRBV20-1
size: many
D: -
J: TRBJ2-3

CDR3: CATIAVDQDTQYF
DNA: TGTGCCACCATAGCGGTGGATCAAGATACCCAGTACTTC
V: TRBV6-1
size: -
D: -
J: TRBJ2-5

CDR3: CASSQDPTSVSYNEQFF
DNA: TGCGCCAGCAGCCAAGATCCCACTAGCGTCTCCTACAATGAGCAGTTCTTC
V: TRBV4-3
size: many
D: TRBD2
J: TRBJ2-1

CDR3: CASRDWTGSLGTQYF
DNA: TGTGCCAGCAGAGATTGGACAGGGTCCTTGGGTACGCAGTATTTT
V: TRBV6-1
size: medium-sized
D: TRBD1
J: TRBJ2-3

CDR3: CATSEVTEHYEQYF
DNA: TGTGCCACCAGTGAAGTAACGGAACACTACGAGCAGTACTTC
V: TRBV24-1
size: -
D: -
J: TRBJ2-7

CDR3: CSARDPVSYNQPQHF
DNA: TGCAGTGCCAGAGATCCTGTTAGTTACAATCAGCCCCAGCATTTT
V: TRBV20-1
size: many
D: -
J: TRBJ1-5

CDR3: CSVEDLCGALQFF
DNA: TGCAGCGTTGAAGACCTATGCGGGGCTCTGCAGTTCTTC
V: TRBV29-1
size: -
D: -
J: TRBJ2-1

CDR3: CASSLEQGALTDTQYF
DNA: TGCGCCAGCAGCTTGGAACAGGGGGCATTAACAGATACGCAGTATTTT
V: TRBV5-1
size: -
D: TRBD1
J: TRBJ2-3

CDR3: CSAITGTSGVKQYF
DNA: TGCAGTGCTATAACAGGGACTAGCGGTGTTAAGCAGTATTTT
V: TRBV20-1
size: -
D: TRBD2
J: TRBJ2-3

CDR3: CASSLAGLNTEAFF
DNA: TGTGCCAGCAGCTTAGCGGGGTTGAACACTGAAGCTTTCTTT
V: TRBV7-2
size: many
D: -
J: TRBJ1-1